The text below deals with one T cell receptor beta chain. What it recognizes is unknown. cDNA serving as the sequencing template came from extracted, reverse transcribed RNA. Repertoires were generated with immunoSEQ multiplex PCR, while TCRdb's copy carries only in-frame clones and drops some. The sample gives about 76,000 clones, approximately 30% of which show up once; 15% is in the top ten. These data belong to a study of CD8+ T cells in alopecia areata. General study results and limits: During tofacitinib treatment, many expanded lesional clones remained in scalp and blood.

V lost 5 bases and J 3 bases, leaving 17 bases between the germline ends. The CDR3 loop spans 15 amino acids. Germline V gives CDR1 SEHNR, CDR2 FQNEAQ (reference sequence). The treatment denotes: oral pan-JAK inhibitor, 5-10 mg twice daily. CD4+ and CD8+ T cells were sorted from PBMCs stained for CD3, CD4 and CD8. Specimen: CD8+ T cells sorted from blood, collected at week 4, from a patient treated with tofacitinib. This sequence joins TRBV7-9 and TRBJ2-7; no definite D call. The source of this sequence is a human donor with alopecia areata. CDR3 in amino acids: CASSPDAPNFYEQYF. CDR3 sequence (DNA): TGTGCCAGCAGCCCCGACGCGCCTAACTTCTACGAGCAGTACTTC.